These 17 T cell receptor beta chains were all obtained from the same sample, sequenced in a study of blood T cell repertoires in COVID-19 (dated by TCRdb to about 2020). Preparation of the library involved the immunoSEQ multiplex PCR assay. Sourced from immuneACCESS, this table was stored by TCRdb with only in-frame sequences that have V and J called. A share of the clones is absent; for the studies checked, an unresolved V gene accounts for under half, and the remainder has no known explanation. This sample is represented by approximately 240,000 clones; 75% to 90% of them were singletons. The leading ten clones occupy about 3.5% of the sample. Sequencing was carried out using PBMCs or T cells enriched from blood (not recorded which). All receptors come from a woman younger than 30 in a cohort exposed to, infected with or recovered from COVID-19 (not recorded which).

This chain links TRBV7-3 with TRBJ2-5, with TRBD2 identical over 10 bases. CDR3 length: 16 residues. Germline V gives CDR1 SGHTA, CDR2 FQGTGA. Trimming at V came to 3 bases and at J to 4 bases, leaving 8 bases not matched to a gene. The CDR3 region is CASSLGLAGEAETQYF. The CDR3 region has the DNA TGTGCCAGCAGCTTGGGGCTAGCGGGAGAAGCAGAGACCCAGTACTTC.

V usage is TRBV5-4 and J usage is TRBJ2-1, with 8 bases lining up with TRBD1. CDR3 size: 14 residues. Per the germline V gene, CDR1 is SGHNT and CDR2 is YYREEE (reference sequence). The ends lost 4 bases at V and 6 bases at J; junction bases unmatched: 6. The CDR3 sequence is CASSLRDRTNEQFF. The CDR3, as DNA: TGTGCCAGCAGCCTCCGGGACAGGACCAATGAGCAGTTCTTC.

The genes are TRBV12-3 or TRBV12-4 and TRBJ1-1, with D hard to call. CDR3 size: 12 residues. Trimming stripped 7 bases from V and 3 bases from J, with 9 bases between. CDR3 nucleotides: TGTGCCAGCACCTTTACGGACACTGAAGCTTTCTTT. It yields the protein CASTFTDTEAFF.

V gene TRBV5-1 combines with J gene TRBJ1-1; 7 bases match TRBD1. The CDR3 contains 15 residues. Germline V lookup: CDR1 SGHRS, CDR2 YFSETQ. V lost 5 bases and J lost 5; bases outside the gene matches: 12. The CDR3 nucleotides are TGCGCCAGCAGGAGCCCAGGGGGATCGGGGACTGAAGCTTTCTTT. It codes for CASRSPGGSGTEAFF.

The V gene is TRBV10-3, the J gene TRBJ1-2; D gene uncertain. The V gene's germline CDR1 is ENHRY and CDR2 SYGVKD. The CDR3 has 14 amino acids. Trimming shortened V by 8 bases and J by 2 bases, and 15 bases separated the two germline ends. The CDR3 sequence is CAIARGEGNYGYTF. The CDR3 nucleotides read TGTGCCATCGCCCGGGGAGAGGGCAACTATGGCTACACCTTC.

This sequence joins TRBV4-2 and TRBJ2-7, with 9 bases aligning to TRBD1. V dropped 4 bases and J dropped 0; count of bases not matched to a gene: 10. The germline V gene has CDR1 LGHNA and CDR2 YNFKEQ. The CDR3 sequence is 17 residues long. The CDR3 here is CASSLQVPGQGSYEQYF. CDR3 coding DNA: TGTGCCAGCAGCCTCCAAGTCCCGGGACAGGGCTCCTACGAGCAGTACTTC.

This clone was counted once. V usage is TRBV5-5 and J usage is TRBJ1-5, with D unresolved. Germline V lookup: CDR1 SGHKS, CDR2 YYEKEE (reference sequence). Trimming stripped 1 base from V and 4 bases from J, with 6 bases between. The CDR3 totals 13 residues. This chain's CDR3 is CASSLTVNQPQHF. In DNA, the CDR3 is TGTGCCAGCAGCTTGACGGTGAATCAGCCCCAGCATTTT.

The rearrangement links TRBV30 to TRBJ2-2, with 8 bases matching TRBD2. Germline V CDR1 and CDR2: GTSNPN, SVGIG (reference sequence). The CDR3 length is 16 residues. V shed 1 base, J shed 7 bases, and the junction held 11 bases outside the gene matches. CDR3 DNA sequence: TGTGCCTGGAGTGGAAGCGGGAGTTTATCATTCGGGGAGCTGTTTTTT. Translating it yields CAWSGSGSLSFGELFF.

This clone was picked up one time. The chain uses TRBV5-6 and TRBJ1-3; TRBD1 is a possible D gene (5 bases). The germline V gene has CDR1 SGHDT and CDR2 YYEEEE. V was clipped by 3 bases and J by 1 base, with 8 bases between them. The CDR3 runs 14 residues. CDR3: CASSWPGSGNTIYF. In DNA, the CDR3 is TGTGCCAGCAGCTGGCCAGGGTCTGGAAACACCATATATTTT.

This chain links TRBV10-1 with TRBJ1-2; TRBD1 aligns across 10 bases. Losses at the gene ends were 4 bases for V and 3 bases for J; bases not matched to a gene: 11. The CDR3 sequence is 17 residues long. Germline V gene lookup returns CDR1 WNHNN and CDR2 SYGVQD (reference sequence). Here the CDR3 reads CASSGIWGTGVDYGYTF. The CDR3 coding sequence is TGCGCCAGCAGTGGGATTTGGGGGACAGGGGTGGACTATGGCTACACCTTC.

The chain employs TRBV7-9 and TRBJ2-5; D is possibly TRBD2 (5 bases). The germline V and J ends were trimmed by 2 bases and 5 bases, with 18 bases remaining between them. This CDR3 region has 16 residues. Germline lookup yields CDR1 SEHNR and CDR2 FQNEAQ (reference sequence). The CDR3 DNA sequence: TGTGCCAGCAGCTTATACAGCGGTCAAATTCTTGAGACCCAGTACTTC. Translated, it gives CASSLYSGQILETQYF.

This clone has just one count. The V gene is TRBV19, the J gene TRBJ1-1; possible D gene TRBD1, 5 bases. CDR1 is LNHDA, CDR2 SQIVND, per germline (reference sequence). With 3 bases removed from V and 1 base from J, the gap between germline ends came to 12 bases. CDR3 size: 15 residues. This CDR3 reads CASSIRTGANTEAFF. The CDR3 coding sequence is TGTGCCAGTAGTATTCGAACAGGCGCGAACACTGAAGCTTTCTTT.

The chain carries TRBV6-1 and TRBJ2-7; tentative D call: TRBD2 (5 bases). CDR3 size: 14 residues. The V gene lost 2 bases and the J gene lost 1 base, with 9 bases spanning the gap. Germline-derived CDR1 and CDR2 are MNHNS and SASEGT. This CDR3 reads CASSENGESYEQYF. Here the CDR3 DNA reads TGTGCCAGCAGTGAAAACGGGGAGTCCTACGAGCAGTACTTC.

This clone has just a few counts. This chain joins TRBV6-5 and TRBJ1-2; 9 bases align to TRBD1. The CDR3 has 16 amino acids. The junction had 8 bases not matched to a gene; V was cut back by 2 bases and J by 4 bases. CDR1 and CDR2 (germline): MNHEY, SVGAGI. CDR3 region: CASSYGGQGGSYGYTF. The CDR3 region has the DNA TGTGCCAGCAGTTACGGGGGACAGGGAGGTTCCTATGGCTACACCTTC.

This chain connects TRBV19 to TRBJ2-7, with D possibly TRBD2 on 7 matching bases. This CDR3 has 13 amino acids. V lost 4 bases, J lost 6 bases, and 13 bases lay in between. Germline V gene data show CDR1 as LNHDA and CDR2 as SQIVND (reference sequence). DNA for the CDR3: TGTGCCAGTAGTAACTACAGGGAGGGCGAGCAGTACTTC. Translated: CASSNYREGEQYF.

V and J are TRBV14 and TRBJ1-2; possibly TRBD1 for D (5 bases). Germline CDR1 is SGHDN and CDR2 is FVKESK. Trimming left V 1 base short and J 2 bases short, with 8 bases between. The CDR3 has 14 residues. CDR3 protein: CASSQGKGNYGYTF. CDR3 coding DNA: TGTGCCAGCAGCCAAGGGAAGGGGAACTATGGCTACACCTTC. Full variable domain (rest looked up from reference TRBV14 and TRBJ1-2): EAGVTQFPSHSVIEKGQTVTLRCDPISGHDNLYWYRRVMGKEIKFLLHFVKESKQDESGMPNNRFLAERTGGTYSTLKVQPAELEDSGVYFCASSQGKGNYGYTFGSGTRLTVV.

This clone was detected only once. The CDR3: CASSFTGGTDTQYF. The CDR3 DNA reads as TGTGCCAGCAGCTTTACAGGGGGGACAGATACGCAGTATTTT. The V gene is TRBV7-9, the J gene TRBJ2-3, with 8 bases identical to TRBD1. Trimming removed 3 bases from V and 3 bases from J; junction bases left unmatched: 2. Germline assignment: CDR1 SEHNR and CDR2 FQNEAQ (reference sequence). The CDR3 covers 14 residues.